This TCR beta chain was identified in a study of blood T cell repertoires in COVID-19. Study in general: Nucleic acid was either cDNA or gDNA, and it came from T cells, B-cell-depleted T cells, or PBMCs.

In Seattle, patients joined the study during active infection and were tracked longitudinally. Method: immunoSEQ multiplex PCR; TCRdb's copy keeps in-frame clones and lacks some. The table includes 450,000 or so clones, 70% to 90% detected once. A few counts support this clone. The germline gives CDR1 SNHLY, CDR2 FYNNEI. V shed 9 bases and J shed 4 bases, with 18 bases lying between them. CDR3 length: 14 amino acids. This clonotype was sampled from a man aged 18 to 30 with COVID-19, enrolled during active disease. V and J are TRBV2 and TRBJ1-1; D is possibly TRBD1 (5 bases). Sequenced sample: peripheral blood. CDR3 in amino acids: CASRLQVGGTEAFF. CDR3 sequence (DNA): TGTGCCAGTCGGCTTCAGGTCGGGGGCACTGAAGCTTTCTTT.